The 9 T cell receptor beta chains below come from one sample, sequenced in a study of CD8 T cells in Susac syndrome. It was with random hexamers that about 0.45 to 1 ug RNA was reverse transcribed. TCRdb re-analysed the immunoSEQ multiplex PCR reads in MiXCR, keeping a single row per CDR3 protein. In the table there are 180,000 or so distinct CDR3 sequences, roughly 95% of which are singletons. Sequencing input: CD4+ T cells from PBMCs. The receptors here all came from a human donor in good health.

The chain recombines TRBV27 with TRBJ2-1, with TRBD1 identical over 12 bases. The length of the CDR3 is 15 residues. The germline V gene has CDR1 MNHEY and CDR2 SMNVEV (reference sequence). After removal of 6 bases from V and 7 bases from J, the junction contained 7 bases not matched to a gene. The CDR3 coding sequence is TGTGCCAGCAGCAGATGGGACAGGGGGCGAAATGAGCAGTTCTTC. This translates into CASSRWDRGRNEQFF.

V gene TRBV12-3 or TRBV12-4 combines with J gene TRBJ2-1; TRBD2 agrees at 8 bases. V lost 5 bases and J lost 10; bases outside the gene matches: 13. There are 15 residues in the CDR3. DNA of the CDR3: TGTGCCAGCAGTCCCCTACTAGCGGCCGAGGGGGAGCAGTTCTTC. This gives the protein CASSPLLAAEGEQFF.

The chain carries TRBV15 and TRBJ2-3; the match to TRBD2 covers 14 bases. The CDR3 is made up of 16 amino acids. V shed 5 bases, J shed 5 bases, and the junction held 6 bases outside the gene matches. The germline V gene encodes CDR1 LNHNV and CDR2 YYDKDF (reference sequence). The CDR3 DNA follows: TGTGCCACCAGCTGGGGACTAGCGGGAGCAGGAGATACGCAGTATTTT. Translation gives CATSWGLAGAGDTQYF.

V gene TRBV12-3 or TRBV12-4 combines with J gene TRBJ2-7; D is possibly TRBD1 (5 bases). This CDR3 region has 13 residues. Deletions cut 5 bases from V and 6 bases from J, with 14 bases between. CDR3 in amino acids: CASSLTVWGEQYF. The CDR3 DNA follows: TGTGCCAGCAGTCTGACAGTTTGGGGCGAGCAGTACTTC.

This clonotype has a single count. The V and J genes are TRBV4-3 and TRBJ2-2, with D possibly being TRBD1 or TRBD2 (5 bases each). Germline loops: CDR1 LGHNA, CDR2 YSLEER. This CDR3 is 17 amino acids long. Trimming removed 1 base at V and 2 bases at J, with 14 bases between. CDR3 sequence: CASSQGGWQGNTGELFF. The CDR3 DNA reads TGCGCCAGCAGCCAAGGCGGGTGGCAGGGCAACACCGGGGAGCTGTTTTTT.

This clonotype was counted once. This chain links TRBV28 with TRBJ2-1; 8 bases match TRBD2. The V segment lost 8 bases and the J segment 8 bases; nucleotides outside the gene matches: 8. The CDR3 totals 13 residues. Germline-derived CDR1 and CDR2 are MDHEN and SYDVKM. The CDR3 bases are TGTGCCAGCGTAGGAGCGGGAGCATATGAGCAGTTCTTC. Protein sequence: CASVGAGAYEQFF. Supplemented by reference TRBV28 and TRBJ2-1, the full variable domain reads DVKVTQSSRYLVKRTGEKVFLECVQDMDHENMFWYRQDPGLGLRLIYFSYDVKMKEKGDIPEGYSVSREKKERFSLILESASTNQTSMYLCASVGAGAYEQFFGPGTRLTVL.

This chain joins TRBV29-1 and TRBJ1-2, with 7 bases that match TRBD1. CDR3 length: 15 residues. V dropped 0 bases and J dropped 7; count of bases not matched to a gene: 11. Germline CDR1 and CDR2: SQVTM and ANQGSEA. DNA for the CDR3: TGCAGCGTTGAAGACCGAACAGGGGACGGGGGTGGCTACACCTTC. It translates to CSVEDRTGDGGGYTF.

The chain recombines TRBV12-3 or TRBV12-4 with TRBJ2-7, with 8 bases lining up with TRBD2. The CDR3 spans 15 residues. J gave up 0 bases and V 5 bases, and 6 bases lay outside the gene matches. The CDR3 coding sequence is TGTGCCAGCAGTAGAACCACTAGCGGCTCCTACGAGCAGTACTTC. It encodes CASSRTTSGSYEQYF.

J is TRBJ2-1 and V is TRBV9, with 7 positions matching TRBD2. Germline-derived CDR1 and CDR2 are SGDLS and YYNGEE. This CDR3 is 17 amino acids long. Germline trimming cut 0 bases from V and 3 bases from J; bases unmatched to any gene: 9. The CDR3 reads CASSVVASGSFYNEQFF. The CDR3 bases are TGTGCCAGCAGCGTAGTAGCTAGCGGCAGCTTCTACAATGAGCAGTTCTTC.